The subject of this entry is one TCR beta chain. Its antigen is currently not known. No base quality information exists; no much larger clone differs at one position. The germline V gene encodes CDR1 GTSNPN and CDR2 SVGIG (reference sequence). Ends trimmed: V by 1 base, J by 4 bases; bases unmatched to a gene: 7. The CDR3 holds 15 amino acids from the cysteine to the phenylalanine. Of the read, only the CDR3 DNA is kept; its 45 bases are in frame from base 1. TCRbeta CDR3 regions were amplified from genomic DNA using the immunoSEQ Assay, a bias-controlled multiplex PCR. For the original study's pipeline: Nucleated cell counts per sample were estimated from amplification of reference gene primers within the assay. To quantify the absolute abundance of each unique TCRbeta CDR3 rearrangement, sequence reads were collapsed and filtered. For each sample, productive Simpson clonality was calculated as the square root of Simpson's diversity index over productive rearrangements. This is the immuneACCESS table as TCRdb keeps it, with only in-frame sequences that have V and J called. A part of the clones is gone; compared with another copy, unresolved V genes explain less than half, and the rest is unexplained. From that table come the V and J calls and clone size; the DNA was used to work out D and trimming. The sample yields under 30,000 clones; approximately 93% were counted once. The ten largest clones represent 3.5% to 4.5% of the sample.

The collaborating institutions used their own protocols to collect whole blood in K2EDTA tubes. For TCRbeta analysis, collaborator samples were shipped as frozen whole blood, as isolated PBMCs, or as DNA extracted from either sample type. The source of the sample is a study of blood T cell repertoires in COVID-19 (dated by TCRdb to 2018 to 2021). Turning to the overall study: The collaborator samples originated in the United States, Italy and Spain and spanned the acute and convalescent phases of COVID-19. The prospective study material was composed of cDNA or gDNA derived from T cells, B-cell-depleted T cells, or PBMCs. The dataset comprised deeply sampled blood TCRbeta repertoires from subjects exposed to, actively infected with, or recovered from COVID-19. The repertoires were released in a freely available public database meant as a resource for research on the immune response to SARS-CoV-2. The samples were drawn from the first 160 participants of the ongoing ImmuneRACE study and from 1,254 subjects provided by 6 global collaborators. Nearly every sample came with metadata listing a de-identified subject ID, COVID-19 status, age in years and sex. Where available, HLA class I and class II types were taken from metadata supplied by the sample provider and were not determined by assay-based typing. The paper's findings and limits, for the study overall: The amount of clinical and demographic metadata varied by source and participant and was provided uncurated.

The sequencing input was peripheral blood. In this chain, TRBV30 is recombined with TRBJ2-5; TRBD2 agrees with 9 junctional bases. The source is a human donor with active COVID-19. The donor label of this sample is uncertain. The CDR3 protein: CAWSAPGLARETQYF. The nucleotide sequence is given as TGTGCCTGGAGTGCCCCGGGACTAGCTAGAGAGACCCAGTACTTC.